The clone carrying this TCR beta chain was observed a few times. The data derive from a study of CD8+CD57+ T cells in acquired aplastic anemia. The CDR3 loop spans 12 amino acids. With 0 bases removed from V and 8 bases from J, the gap between germline ends came to 7 bases. The germline gives CDR1 LGHDT, CDR2 YNNKEL (reference sequence). According to the study, genomic DNA was the template for TCR beta VDJ and CDR3 profiling. A single record per CDR3 protein comes from TCRdb applying MiXCR to the reads. The sample shows about 130,000 distinct CDR3 sequences, 48% of them seen only once. Sequencing was performed on sorted CD4+, CD8+, or CD8+CD57+ T cells (not recorded which) from PBMCs. This receptor was identified in a human donor in good health, serving as a control. The rearrangement links TRBV3-1 to TRBJ1-2, with D tentatively TRBD1 (6 bases). This CDR3 reads CASSQEGGGYTF. DNA for the CDR3: TGTGCCAGCAGCCAAGAAGGGGGGGGCTACACCTTC. The full variable domain, completed using reference TRBV3-1 and TRBJ1-2, is DTAVSQTPKYLVTQMGNDKSIKCEQNLGHDTMYWYKQDSKKFLKIMFSYNNKELIINETVPNRFSPKSPDKAHLNLHINSLELGDSAVYFCASSQEGGGYTFGSGTRLTVV.